This passage covers 25 T cell receptor beta chains from one sample sequenced in a study of cytomegalovirus exposure and HLA in healthy donors. Both 60 Vbeta primers and 13 Jbeta primers went into the PCR. TCRdb's copy holds only in-frame clones and misses some; the assay was immunoSEQ multiplex PCR. The sample has about 180,000 clones, 75% to 85% seen once; the top ten hold roughly 1.5%. The specimen was PBMCs. The receptors here all came from a man aged 18 to 29 in good health and CMV-seronegative.

The CDR3: CASSTSRGAATEAFF. DNA of the CDR3: TGTGCCAGTAGCACCTCCCGGGGGGCGGCCACTGAAGCTTTCTTT. The J gene is TRBJ1-1, the V gene TRBV19; D possibly corresponds to TRBD1 (6 bases). Trimming left V 6 bases short and J 4 bases short, with 18 bases between. The CDR3 is 15 residues long. Per the germline V gene, CDR1 is LNHDA and CDR2 is SQIVND (reference sequence).

This clone was detected a few times. The CDR3 nucleotides are TGTGCCAGCAGTGCCCCCAGGGTGGGGGCCCCAGAGCAGTACTTC. Amino acids: CASSAPRVGAPEQYF. V usage is TRBV25-1 and J usage is TRBJ2-7; the D gene is possibly TRBD1 (6 bases). Trimming took 4 bases from V and 7 from J, leaving 20 bases between them. In germline, CDR1 is MGHDK, CDR2 SYGVNS. The CDR3 runs to 15 residues.

The V and J genes are TRBV7-3 and TRBJ2-1; D may be TRBD2 (5 bases). Trimming left V 5 bases short and J 7 bases short, with 12 bases between. Germline loops: CDR1 SGHTA, CDR2 FQGTGA. The CDR3 runs 13 residues. DNA for the CDR3: TGTGCCAGCAGCCGACTACCTGGGAATGAGCAGTTCTTC. It translates to CASSRLPGNEQFF.

This clone was detected only a few times. This rearrangement joins TRBV21-1 to TRBJ2-1; TRBD2 reflects the table's D call only, with no check against the DNA. TRBV21-1 is a listed pseudogene. The CDR3 loop spans 11 amino acids. For the CDR3, the DNA is TGTGCCAGCAGCGAAACTAGTGAGCAGTTCTTC. Protein product: CASSETSEQFF.

The chain has TRBV5-6 and TRBJ2-5; TRBD1 matches 7 bases. The tail of the sequence fits TRBJ2-7 better, so the J call may be wrong. Germline-derived CDR1 and CDR2 are SGHDT and YYEEEE. The CDR3 totals 15 residues. The CDR3 DNA is TGTGCCAGCAGCTTGGAACAGGGGCGCTCCTACGAGCAGTACTTC. It translates to CASSLEQGRSYEQYF.

The V call is TRBV7-9, the J call TRBJ2-7; tentatively, D is TRBD2 (6 bases). The CDR3 runs to 13 residues. Trimming took 4 bases from V and 5 from J, leaving 12 bases between them. Germline V gene sequence: CDR1 SEHNR, CDR2 FQNEAQ (reference sequence). This chain's CDR3 is CASSSPAGHEQYF. As DNA, the CDR3 is TGTGCCAGCAGCTCCCCTGCGGGGCACGAGCAGTACTTC.

The genes are TRBV7-2 and TRBJ1-4, with a tentative D call TRBD1 (5 bases). The germline V and J ends were trimmed by 1 base and 8 bases, with 11 bases remaining between them. This CDR3 comprises 14 residues. Germline CDR1 reads SGHTA; CDR2 reads FQGNSA. CDR3 amino acids: CASSLGRVQEKLFF. In nucleotides, the CDR3 is TGTGCCAGCAGCTTAGGCAGGGTACAAGAAAAACTGTTTTTT.

In its sample, this clone was seen a few times. The chain has TRBV29-1 and TRBJ2-4; possible D gene TRBD2, 5 bases. This CDR3 is 13 amino acids long. The V gene's germline CDR1 is SQVTM and CDR2 ANQGSEA. The V and J ends lost 7 bases and 2 bases respectively, with 12 bases between them. The CDR3 loop is CSALEGSKNIQYF. CDR3 DNA sequence: TGCAGCGCTCTAGAGGGTTCCAAAAACATTCAGTACTTC. Full variable domain (rest looked up from reference TRBV29-1 and TRBJ2-4): SAVISQKPSRDICQRGTSLTIQCQVDSQVTMMFWYRQQPGQSLTLIATANQGSEATYESGFVIDKFPISRPNLTFSTLTVSNMSPEDSSIYLCSALEGSKNIQYFGAGTRLSVL.

This clone showed up just once. The chain has TRBV7-6 and TRBJ2-1; D is undetermined. This CDR3 contains 12 residues. CDR1 SGHVS and CDR2 FNYEAQ come from the germline V gene. V was pared by 1 base and J by 4 bases, with 2 bases between. The CDR3, as DNA: TGTGCCAGCAGCTTAGTATACAATGAGCAGTTCTTC. As protein: CASSLVYNEQFF.

The chain couples TRBV7-2 to TRBJ2-3, with 12 positions matching TRBD2. The CDR3 loop spans 18 amino acids. CDR1 and CDR2 from the germline V gene are SGHTA and FQGNSA. V trimming: 0 bases; J trimming: 3 bases; junction bases outside the gene matches: 7. The CDR3 region has the DNA TGTGCCAGCAGCTTAGCGCTAGCGGGAGGGCAAAGTACAGATACGCAGTATTTT. Protein sequence: CASSLALAGGQSTDTQYF.

J is TRBJ2-2 and V is TRBV5-4; 8 bases are shared with TRBD1. CDR1 is SGHNT, CDR2 YYREEE, per germline (reference sequence). J gave up 4 bases and V 3 bases, and 8 bases lay outside the gene matches. CDR3 length: 16 amino acids. The CDR3 loop reads CASSYRTGMGTGELFF. DNA for the CDR3: TGTGCCAGCAGCTACCGGACAGGGATGGGCACCGGGGAGCTGTTTTTT. The full variable domain, rest sourced from reference TRBV5-4 and TRBJ2-2, is ETGVTQSPTHLIKTRGQQVTLRCSSQSGHNTVSWYQQALGQGPQFIFQYYREEENGRGNFPPRFSGLQFPNYSSELNVNALELDDSALYLCASSYRTGMGTGELFFGEGSRLTVL.

The chain combines TRBV6-6 with TRBJ2-2, with D hard to call. The CDR3 consists of 15 residues. Deletions cut 2 bases from V and 4 bases from J, with 11 bases between. CDR1 is MNHNY and CDR2 is SVGAGI in the germline V gene (reference sequence). The chain's CDR3 is CASSYAGFGTGELFF. In DNA, the CDR3 is TGTGCCAGCAGTTACGCCGGGTTTGGCACCGGGGAGCTGTTTTTT.

This chain uses TRBV19 with TRBJ2-2; perhaps TRBD2 as D (6 bases). The CDR3 runs to 16 residues. Germline CDR1 is LNHDA and CDR2 is SQIVND (reference sequence). The V gene lost 1 base and the J gene lost 3 bases, with 12 bases spanning the gap. The CDR3 reads CASSIGGGLYTGELFF. The DNA for the CDR3 is TGTGCCAGTAGTATAGGAGGAGGGCTCTACACCGGGGAGCTGTTTTTT.

The chain is built from TRBV2 and TRBJ1-1, with TRBD1 matching 7 bases. Germline V gene data show CDR1 as SNHLY and CDR2 as FYNNEI. The V segment lost 6 bases and the J segment 4 bases; nucleotides outside the gene matches: 8. The CDR3 runs to 14 residues. The CDR3 spells CASSSRQGSTEAFF. DNA of the CDR3: TGTGCCAGCAGCTCAAGACAGGGAAGCACTGAAGCTTTCTTT.

V gene TRBV19 combines with J gene TRBJ2-6, with D tentatively TRBD2 (5 bases). Germline CDR1 LNHDA, CDR2 SQIVND (reference sequence). The germline V and J ends were trimmed by 8 bases and 4 bases, with 24 bases remaining between them. This CDR3 has 18 amino acids. CDR3 sequence reads: CASLSSSNGGRGANVLTF. The CDR3 nucleotides read TGTGCCAGTCTGTCATCTAGCAACGGCGGTCGAGGGGCCAACGTCCTGACTTTC.

This clone was found a few times. The chain combines TRBV7-6 with TRBJ2-1, with 9 bases aligning to TRBD2. The CDR3 contains 17 residues. Germline CDR1 reads SGHVS; CDR2 reads FNYEAQ. Trimming cost V 5 bases and J 2 bases; bases outside gene matches: 10. CDR3 amino acids: CASSNKPAGGTYNEQFF. DNA for the CDR3: TGTGCCAGCAGCAACAAACCCGCGGGAGGGACCTACAATGAGCAGTTCTTC.

This clone was observed a handful of times. The chain couples TRBV5-5 to TRBJ1-5, with D hard to call. There are 15 residues in the CDR3. The germline V gene encodes CDR1 SGHKS and CDR2 YYEKEE (reference sequence). Trimming stripped 0 bases from V and 3 bases from J, with 10 bases between. CDR3 protein: CASSLDDGDNQPQHF. In DNA form, the CDR3 reads TGTGCCAGCAGCTTGGACGACGGAGACAATCAGCCCCAGCATTTT.

The chain has TRBV29-1 and TRBJ1-1; 7 bases match TRBD1. The CDR3 runs 12 residues. The germline V gene has CDR1 SQVTM and CDR2 ANQGSEA. J gave up 11 bases and V 5 bases, and 11 bases lay outside the gene matches. CDR3 loop: CSVLTGAKLAFF. The CDR3 DNA is TGCAGCGTTCTTACAGGGGCAAAATTGGCTTTCTTT.

The CDR3 bases are TGTGCCAGCGGATATACAGGGAACTACAATGAGCAGTTCTTC. Protein sequence: CASGYTGNYNEQFF. The chain carries TRBV27 and TRBJ2-1, with D possibly matching TRBD1 (6 bases). Germline V lookup: CDR1 MNHEY, CDR2 SMNVEV (reference sequence). V was cut by 8 bases and J by 3 bases, with 14 bases left in between. The CDR3 is 14 residues long.

Turning to this clone: A junction end diverges from the germline sequence, so it may reflect a read error. The chain is built from TRBV15 and TRBJ1-4; D gene unclear. This CDR3 is built from 17 residues. The germline V gene has CDR1 LNHNV and CDR2 YYDKDF (reference sequence). The CDR3 spells CATNRDLGAATNEKLFF. The CDR3, as DNA: TGTGCCACCAACAGAGATCTCGGTGCTGCAACTAATGAAAAACTGTTTTTT.

The chain recombines TRBV7-2 with TRBJ2-4, with 7 positions matching TRBD2. V was pared by 2 bases and J by 8 bases, with 9 bases of the junction left unmatched. The CDR3 runs to 15 residues. Germline CDR1 SGHTA, CDR2 FQGNSA. CDR3 loop: CASSLRPKGGDIQYF. CDR3 sequence (DNA): TGTGCCAGCAGCTTACGACCGAAGGGAGGGGACATTCAGTACTTC.

Only one count was recorded for this clone. At one of its ends the junction is not consistent with the germline gene, which may arise from a read error. The V gene is TRBV27, the J gene TRBJ2-7, with a tentative D call TRBD2 (5 bases). The CDR3 sequence is 13 residues long. Per the germline V gene, CDR1 is MNHEY and CDR2 is SMNVEV (reference sequence). The CDR3 coding sequence is TGTGCCAGCAGGCCCTCTAGCTCCCACGAGCAGTACTTC. The encoded protein is CASRPSSSHEQYF.

The chain has TRBV29-1 and TRBJ2-1; no clear D. The CDR3 has 17 residues. Trimming took 1 base from V and 0 from J, leaving 16 bases between them. Per the germline V gene, CDR1 is SQVTM and CDR2 is ANQGSEA. CDR3: CSVEGVHGSGSYNEQFF. The CDR3 coding sequence is TGCAGCGTTGAAGGGGTGCACGGTTCGGGCTCCTACAATGAGCAGTTCTTC.

This chain links TRBV6-1 with TRBJ2-1, with 14 bases lining up with TRBD2. J was trimmed by 8 bases and V by 3 bases; bases with no gene match: 18. The CDR3 runs 20 residues. Per germline, CDR1 MNHNS and CDR2 SASEGT. DNA for the CDR3: TGTGCCAGCAGTGAGACTAGCGGGAGGGCCCTATTGGTATTCAGCGATGAGCAGTTCTTC. The encoded protein is CASSETSGRALLVFSDEQFF.

The V call is TRBV19, the J call TRBJ2-3; 11 nucleotides align to TRBD2. CDR3 length: 16 residues. The V segment lost 5 bases and the J segment 2 bases; nucleotides outside the gene matches: 6. Germline loops: CDR1 LNHDA, CDR2 SQIVND (reference sequence). For the CDR3, the DNA is TGTGCCAGTAGTCTTCTAGCGGGAGGCTCCACAGATACGCAGTATTTT. Protein sequence: CASSLLAGGSTDTQYF. The variable domain in full, completed from reference TRBV19 and TRBJ2-3, reads DGGITQSPKYLFRKEGQNVTLSCEQNLNHDAMYWYRQDPGQGLRLIYYSQIVNDFQKGDIAEGYSVSREKKESFPLTVTSAQKNPTAFYLCASSLLAGGSTDTQYFGPGTRLTVL.